The rows below give T cell receptor beta chains drawn from one sample of a study of beta chain features in type 1 diabetes. TCRdb's table, derived via immunoSEQ multiplex PCR, lists solely in-frame clones and lacks some. The data contain approximately 15,000 clones, about 55% of them singletons. Sequenced sample: stem cell memory CD4+ T cells from blood. All receptors derive from a woman between 18 and 29 years old in good health. Both conserved end residues are part of each CDR3. D genes are given only for firm matches. The listing skips clone size in some rows; elsewhere it reads once, few, many or a size class.

v_call,cdr3_length,clone_size,d_call,j_call,cdr3_nt,cdr3_aa
TRBV27,14,-,TRBD1,TRBJ1-5,TGTGCCAGCAGTTTAAGACAGGGGAATCAGCCCCAGCATTTT,CASSLRQGNQPQHF
TRBV19,13,few,TRBD1,TRBJ2-5,TGTGCCAGTAGCAACCCGGGACAGGGGCCACAGTACTTC,CASSNPGQGPQYF
TRBV5-1,17,-,-,TRBJ2-2,TGCGCCAGCAGCCGGTATTCGACAAACCATAACACCGGGGAGCTGTTTTTT,CASSRYSTNHNTGELFF
TRBV5-4,13,-,-,TRBJ1-1,TGTGCCAGCAGCTTCCAGGCGAACACTGAAGCTTTCTTT,CASSFQANTEAFF
TRBV15,16,few,-,TRBJ2-7,TGTGCCACCAGCAGTTTTAGACAGGGACTCTCCGGCGAGCAGTACTTC,CATSSFRQGLSGEQYF
TRBV6-4,14,-,-,TRBJ1-2,TGTGCCAGCAGTGTAGCAGGGGCTAACTATGGCTACACCTTC,CASSVAGANYGYTF
TRBV6-6,14,-,-,TRBJ1-3,TGTGCCAGCAGTTACGAGGAAAGGTTAAACACCATATATTTT,CASSYEERLNTIYF
TRBV6-1,19,-,TRBD1,TRBJ1-5,TGTGCCAGCAGTGAGGGCGAAGGGGCTAGACAGGGTAGCAATCAGCCCCAGCATTTT,CASSEGEGARQGSNQPQHF
TRBV11-3,16,-,TRBD2,TRBJ2-7,TGTGCCAGCACCCCCCTGGCGGGAGGGTTCTCCTACGAGCAGTACTTC,CASTPLAGGFSYEQYF
TRBV11-2,15,few,-,TRBJ2-2,TGTGCCAGCAGCTTACCCATACTCAACACCGGGGAGCTGTTTTTT,CASSLPILNTGELFF
TRBV10-2,13,-,TRBD1,TRBJ2-5,TGCGCCAGCACCCGGGACAGGGAAGAGACCCAGTACTTC,CASTRDREETQYF
TRBV5-1,14,-,TRBD1,TRBJ1-5,TGCGCCAGCAGCCCGGGACAGGGTAATCAGCCCCAGCATTTT,CASSPGQGNQPQHF
TRBV5-1,15,few,TRBD2,TRBJ2-7,TGCGCCAGCAGCCCCGGGCTAGCGGGAGTCTACGAGCAGTACTTC,CASSPGLAGVYEQYF
TRBV5-5,14,once,-,TRBJ1-1,TGTGCCAGCAGCTTGGTACAGGAGAACACTGAAGCTTTCTTT,CASSLVQENTEAFF
TRBV10-2,15,-,-,TRBJ1-5,TGCGCCAGCAGGTCAGACAGATATAGCAATCAGCCCCAGCATTTT,CASRSDRYSNQPQHF
TRBV5-1,14,once,TRBD1,TRBJ2-7,TGCGCCAGCAGCTTCGGACAGGGGGGCGACGAGCAGTACTTC,CASSFGQGGDEQYF
TRBV7-8,13,-,TRBD1,TRBJ2-5,TGTGCCAGCAGGGGGACAGTCTGGGAGACCCAGTACTTC,CASRGTVWETQYF
TRBV6-6,12,-,-,TRBJ2-7,TGTGCCAGCAGTGGGCAGGGCTACGAGCAGTACTTC,CASSGQGYEQYF
TRBV5-6,14,-,TRBD1,TRBJ2-4,TGTGCCAGCAGTAGACAGGGGACAGTGGGCGTTCAGTACTTC,CASSRQGTVGVQYF
TRBV10-3,14,few,-,TRBJ2-2,TGTGCCATCAGTGACTCTAGTGCCCCCGGGGAGCTGTTTTTT,CAISDSSAPGELFF
TRBV15,15,-,TRBD1,TRBJ2-4,TGTGCCACCAGCGCACAGGGGAAAGCCAAAAACATTCAGTACTTC,CATSAQGKAKNIQYF
TRBV7-2,14,-,-,TRBJ2-5,TGTGCCAGCAGCTTATCTGCAGGGTCAGAGACCCAGTACTTC,CASSLSAGSETQYF
TRBV30,19,few,TRBD2,TRBJ2-1,TGTGCCAGAAAGCCCTCCGGGACTAGCGGGGGTCGTGCCTACAATGAGCAGTTCTTC,CARKPSGTSGGRAYNEQFF